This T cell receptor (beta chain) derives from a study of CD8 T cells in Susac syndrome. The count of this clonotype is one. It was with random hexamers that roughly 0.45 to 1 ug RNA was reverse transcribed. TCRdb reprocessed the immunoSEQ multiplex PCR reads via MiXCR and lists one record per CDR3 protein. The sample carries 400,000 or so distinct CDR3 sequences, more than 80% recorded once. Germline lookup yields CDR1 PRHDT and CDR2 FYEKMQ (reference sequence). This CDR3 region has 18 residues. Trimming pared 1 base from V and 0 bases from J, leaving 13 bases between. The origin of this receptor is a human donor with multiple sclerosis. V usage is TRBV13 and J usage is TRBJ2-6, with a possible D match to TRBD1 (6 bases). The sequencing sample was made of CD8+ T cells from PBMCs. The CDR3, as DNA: TGTGCCAGCAGCTTAGCAGGGGACCCACACTCTGGGGCCAACGTCCTGACTTTC. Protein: CASSLAGDPHSGANVLTF.